These 24 T cell receptor beta chains share one sample of origin, sequenced in a study of blood T cells in healthy people across ages. It was with a sample-barcoded 5' primer and a J-beta primer mix that a second PCR of about 7 to 12 cycles was run. TCRdb re-analysed the 5' RACE reads in MiXCR, keeping a single row per CDR3 protein. The sample has 1.5 million to 2 million distinct CDR3 sequences; about two fifths are singletons. The sequenced sample consisted of blood. The origin of the receptors is a human donor in good health.

In the case of this clonotype: A much larger clone lies one base from this, so it may be a read error. The gene calls are TRBV7-2 and TRBJ2-5, with D perhaps TRBD1 or TRBD2 (5 bases each). The length of the CDR3 is 16 residues. Germline CDR1 reads SGHTA; CDR2 reads FQGNSA. The CDR3 bases are TGTGCCAACAGCGACACCGGGACGGCTCTGAGGGAGACCCAGTACTTC. Translated, it gives CANSDTGTALRETQYF.

This chain joins TRBV4-1 and TRBJ1-2, with 9 bases lining up with TRBD1. V shed 2 bases and J 8 bases; nucleotides not matched to a gene: 12. The V gene's germline CDR1 is MGHRA and CDR2 YSYEKL. CDR3 length equals 16 residues. Here the CDR3 DNA reads TGCGCCAGCAGCCAATTACTGGACAGGGGAAGTGGCGGCTACACCTTC. Amino acid sequence: CASSQLLDRGSGGYTF.

The chain carries TRBV4-2 and TRBJ1-2; no clear D. The CDR3 totals 17 residues. Germline-derived CDR1 and CDR2 are LGHNA and YNFKEQ. V was cut by 2 bases and J by 0 bases, with 16 bases left in between. Here the CDR3 DNA reads TGTGCCAGCAGCCAAAACTTTCGGGAGATCTCTAACTATGGCTACACCTTC. Translating it yields CASSQNFREISNYGYTF.

The chain employs TRBV20-1 and TRBJ1-6; D call uncertain. The CDR3 runs 16 residues. The V end lost 0 bases, the J end lost 8 bases, and 17 bases lay between the germline ends. The V gene's germline CDR1 is DFQATT and CDR2 SNEGSKA (reference sequence). The CDR3 nucleotides read TGCAGTGCTAGAGATCTCGTAGTGGCAGCTCATTCACCCCTCCACTTT. It encodes CSARDLVVAAHSPLHF.

In its sample, this clonotype was seen a few times. The rearrangement joins TRBV10-3 to TRBJ1-1; tentative D call: TRBD1 (6 bases). This CDR3 region has 13 residues. Trimming removed 9 bases from V and 4 bases from J, with 15 bases in between. From germline, CDR1 is ENHRY and CDR2 SYGVKD. CDR3 residues: CAISPGEGTEAFF. The CDR3 coding sequence is TGTGCCATAAGTCCAGGGGAAGGCACTGAAGCTTTCTTT.

The chain couples TRBV9 to TRBJ2-1; 16 positions agree with TRBD2. The CDR3 has 15 residues. Trimming removed 3 bases from V and 11 bases from J; junction bases left unmatched: 5. Germline V gene data show CDR1 as SGDLS and CDR2 as YYNGEE. CDR3 loop: CASSEGLAGGGKQFF. The CDR3, as DNA: TGTGCCAGCAGCGAGGGACTAGCGGGGGGGGGCAAGCAGTTCTTC.

This clonotype was recorded a few times. This chain links TRBV29-1 with TRBJ2-7, with TRBD2 matching 7 bases. The J call may be mistaken, given a closer DNA end match to TRBJ2-5. CDR1 SQVTM and CDR2 ANQGSEA come from the germline V gene. This CDR3 has 15 residues. The CDR3 DNA reads TGCAGCGTTGAAATCGGTCTTGCTGGCGGGGGGACCCAGTACTTC. This translates into CSVEIGLAGGGTQYF.

This clonotype turned up a few times. V and J are TRBV20-1 and TRBJ2-3, with 9 bases identical to TRBD2. The CDR3 has 16 amino acids. V lost 0 bases, J lost 0 bases, and 4 bases stayed unmatched. Germline V gene sequence: CDR1 DFQATT, CDR2 SNEGSKA (reference sequence). Written as DNA, the CDR3 is TGCAGTGCTAGAGATCCTAGCGGGGCTAGCACAGATACGCAGTATTTT. This sequence encodes CSARDPSGASTDTQYF.

The CDR3 nucleotides are TGCGCCAGCAGCCAAGACCAATTTGCGGGTTCGCAGTATTTT. It encodes CASSQDQFAGSQYF. The chain is built from TRBV4-3 and TRBJ2-3; D is possibly TRBD2 (5 bases). Germline values: CDR1 LGHNA, CDR2 YSLEER. The CDR3 is made up of 14 amino acids. The V gene lost 0 bases and the J gene lost 10 bases, with 14 bases spanning the gap.

The chain has TRBV20-1 and TRBJ2-3; D is unclear. CDR3 length equals 11 residues. Germline values: CDR1 DFQATT, CDR2 SNEGSKA (reference sequence). The CDR3 is CSASRQNTQYF. The CDR3 DNA is TGCAGCGCCAGCAGGCAGAATACGCAGTATTTT.

This clonotype has a handful of counts. The CDR3 nucleotides read TGTGCCATCAGCGGACAGGCTGGCGGGGAGCAGTTCTTC. Amino acid sequence: CAISGQAGGEQFF. The genes are TRBV10-3 and TRBJ2-1; TRBD1 matches at 7 bases. J gave up 10 bases and V 6 bases, and 9 bases lay outside the gene matches. CDR1 and CDR2 (germline): ENHRY, SYGVKD. The CDR3 runs to 13 residues.

This clonotype was counted between two and nine times. The rearrangement joins TRBV4-3 to TRBJ2-1, with a tentative D call TRBD1 (6 bases). The CDR3 spans 15 residues. Germline V gives CDR1 LGHNA, CDR2 YSLEER. Between the trimmed V and J ends, which lost 4 bases and 9 bases, there was a span of 19 bases. The chain's CDR3 is CASSPGTRGSFEQFF. The CDR3 DNA follows: TGCGCCAGCAGCCCCGGGACACGGGGTTCGTTTGAGCAGTTCTTC.

As to this clonotype: An end of the junction does not agree with germline; a read error may underlie this. The CDR3 protein is CASSLGQGADAQYF. The CDR3 DNA reads TGTGCCAGCAGCCTGGGACAGGGGGCAGATGCGCAGTATTTT. The chain combines TRBV7-3 with TRBJ2-3; 12 nucleotides match TRBD1. Per the germline V gene, CDR1 is SGHTA and CDR2 is FQGTGA. The CDR3 extends over 14 amino acids.

Only one count was recorded for this clonotype. The CDR3 DNA follows: TGTGCCGTGACAGCAGGGAGCAATCAGCCCCAGCATTTT. Translating gives CAVTAGSNQPQHF. The chain employs TRBV30 and TRBJ1-5; possible D gene TRBD1, 5 bases. Germline CDR1 is GTSNPN and CDR2 is SVGIG (reference sequence). Trimming removed 8 bases from V and 1 base from J, with 12 bases in between. The CDR3 extends over 13 amino acids. The whole variable domain, remainder taken from reference TRBV30 and TRBJ1-5, is SQTIHQWPATLVQPVGSPLSLECTVEGTSNPNLYWYRQAAGRGLQLLFYSVGIGQISSEVPQNLSASRPQDRQFILSSKKLLLSDSGFYLCAVTAGSNQPQHFGDGTRLSIL.

This clonotype was observed a few times. The junction does not match germline at one end; this may be a read error. The CDR3: CACSPLRGRNNYGYTF. The DNA for the CDR3 is TGTGCCTGCAGCCCCCTGAGGGGGCGAAATAACTATGGCTACACCTTC. The V gene is TRBV11-2, the J gene TRBJ1-2, with 7 bases that match TRBD1. In germline, CDR1 is SGHAT, CDR2 FQNNGV. This CDR3 is 16 amino acids long. The complete variable domain, with remaining parts taken from reference TRBV11-2 and TRBJ1-2, reads EAGVAQSPRYKIIEKRQSVAFWCNPISGHATLYWYQQILGQGPKLLIQFQNNGVVDDSQLPKDRFSAERLKGVDSTLKIQPAKLEDSAVYLCACSPLRGRNNYGYTFGSGTRLTVV.

The rearrangement links TRBV9 to TRBJ2-3; D perhaps matches TRBD2 (6 bases). Germline V CDR1 and CDR2: SGDLS, YYNGEE. V gave up 0 bases and J gave up 1 base, with 15 bases separating them. The CDR3 spans 17 residues. CDR3 nucleotides: TGTGCCAGCAGCGTAGGGGGCTTGTCGGGGGGCACAGATACGCAGTATTTT. It is translated as CASSVGGLSGGTDTQYF.

The chain has TRBV6-6 and TRBJ1-2; 7 positions agree with TRBD1. The trim removed 5 bases at V and 6 bases at J, leaving 12 bases unmatched. The CDR3 runs to 15 residues. Germline CDR1 reads MNHNY; CDR2 reads SVGAGI (reference sequence). CDR3 DNA: TGTGCCAGCAGTCCTAATTACCAGGGGGACCATGGCTACACCTTC. Translating it yields CASSPNYQGDHGYTF.

This clonotype was seen a handful of times. The chain uses TRBV7-2 and TRBJ2-3, with 13 bases identical to TRBD2. Losses at the gene ends were 3 bases for V and 5 bases for J; bases not matched to a gene: 5. This CDR3 has 16 residues. Germline assignment: CDR1 SGHTA and CDR2 FQGNSA. The chain's CDR3 is CASSFQLAGGGDTQYF. The CDR3 DNA follows: TGTGCCAGCAGCTTCCAACTAGCGGGGGGGGGAGATACGCAGTATTTT.

A few counts support this clonotype. The chain joins TRBV29-1 to TRBJ1-1; D gene unclear. Trimming shortened V by 7 bases and J by 3 bases, and 12 bases separated the two germline ends. The germline V gene has CDR1 SQVTM and CDR2 ANQGSEA. The CDR3 is 12 residues long. The CDR3 loop is CSAEHGHTEAFF. Here the CDR3 DNA reads TGCAGCGCCGAACACGGGCACACTGAAGCTTTCTTT.

The chain employs TRBV24-1 and TRBJ2-2; 7 bases agree with TRBD2. The germline gives CDR1 KGHDR, CDR2 SFDVKD. V was pared by 3 bases and J by 4 bases, with 10 bases of the junction left unmatched. The CDR3 is 17 amino acids. The DNA of the CDR3 is TGTGCCACCAGTGATGATCCGGGACTACTATTCACCGGGGAGCTGTTTTTT. Its protein product is CATSDDPGLLFTGELFF.

This clonotype was seen more than once but under ten times. The V call is TRBV5-1, the J call TRBJ2-1; the match to TRBD1 covers 8 bases. The CDR3 spans 14 residues. Trimming took 3 bases from V and 8 from J; bases not matched to a gene: 7. Germline V gene sequence: CDR1 SGHRS, CDR2 YFSETQ. The CDR3 bases are TGCGCCAGCAGCTCCAGGGGGCGCAGGGATGAGCAGTTCTTC. The encoded protein is CASSSRGRRDEQFF. The entire variable domain, with the rest obtained from reference TRBV5-1 and TRBJ2-1, is as follows: KAGVTQTPRYLIKTRGQQVTLSCSPISGHRSVSWYQQTPGQGLQFLFEYFSETQRNKGNFPGRFSGRQFSNSRSEMNVSTLELGDSALYLCASSSRGRRDEQFFGPGTRLTVL.

This sequence joins TRBV20-1 and TRBJ1-5, with 8 bases that match TRBD1. Per germline, CDR1 DFQATT and CDR2 SNEGSKA (reference sequence). The CDR3 is 15 amino acids. The J segment lost 7 bases and the V segment lost 5 bases, leaving 13 bases of the junction unmatched. The CDR3 DNA reads as TGCAGTGCTGGTGAAGCAGGGGGCGTAAGCCAGCCCCAGCATTTT. Translation gives CSAGEAGGVSQPQHF.

This sequence joins TRBV6-5 and TRBJ2-1; 12 bases are a match to TRBD2. This CDR3 is built from 15 residues. Looked up from germline, CDR1 is MNHEY and CDR2 is SVGAGI. With 6 bases clipped from V and 6 bases from J, the junction kept 6 bases outside the gene matches. The CDR3 loop is CASRKTSGGGNEQFF. DNA of the CDR3: TGTGCCAGCAGAAAGACTAGCGGGGGAGGCAATGAGCAGTTCTTC.

With respect to this clonotype: A junction boundary mismatches the germline segment, possibly from a read error. The V call is TRBV20-1, the J call TRBJ2-6, with TRBD1 matching 9 bases. The CDR3 extends over 20 amino acids. Looked up from germline, CDR1 is DFQATT and CDR2 is SNEGSKA (reference sequence). This CDR3 reads CSARETGGFLSGSVANVLTF. CDR3 in DNA: TGCAGTGCTAGAGAAACAGGGGGCTTCCTTAGTGGATCTGTGGCCAACGTCCTGACTTTC.